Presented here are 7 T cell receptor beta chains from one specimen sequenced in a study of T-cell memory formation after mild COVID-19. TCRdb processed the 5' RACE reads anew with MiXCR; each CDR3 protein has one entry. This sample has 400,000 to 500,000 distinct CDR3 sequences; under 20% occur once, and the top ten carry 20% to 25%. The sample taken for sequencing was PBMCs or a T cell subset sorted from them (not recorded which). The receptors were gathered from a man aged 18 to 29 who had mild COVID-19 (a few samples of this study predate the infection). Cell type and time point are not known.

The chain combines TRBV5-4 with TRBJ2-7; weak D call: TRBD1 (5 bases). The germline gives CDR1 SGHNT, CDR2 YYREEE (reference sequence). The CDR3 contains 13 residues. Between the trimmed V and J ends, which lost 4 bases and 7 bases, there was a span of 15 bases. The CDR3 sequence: CASSPQTVKEQYF. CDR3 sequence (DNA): TGTGCCAGCAGCCCTCAGACAGTTAAGGAGCAGTACTTC.

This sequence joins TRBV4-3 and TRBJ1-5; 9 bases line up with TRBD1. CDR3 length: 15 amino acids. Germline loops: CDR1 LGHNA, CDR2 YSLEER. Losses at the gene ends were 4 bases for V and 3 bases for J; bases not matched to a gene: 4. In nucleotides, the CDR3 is TGCGCCAGCAGCCTAGACAGGGGGTTCAATCAGCCCCAGCATTTT. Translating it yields CASSLDRGFNQPQHF.

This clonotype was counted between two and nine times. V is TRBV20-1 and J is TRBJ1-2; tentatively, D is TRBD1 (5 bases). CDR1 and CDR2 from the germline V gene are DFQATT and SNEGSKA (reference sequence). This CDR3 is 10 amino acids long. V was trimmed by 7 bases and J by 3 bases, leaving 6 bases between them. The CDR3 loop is CSVGDYGYTF. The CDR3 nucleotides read TGCAGTGTGGGGGACTATGGCTACACCTTC.

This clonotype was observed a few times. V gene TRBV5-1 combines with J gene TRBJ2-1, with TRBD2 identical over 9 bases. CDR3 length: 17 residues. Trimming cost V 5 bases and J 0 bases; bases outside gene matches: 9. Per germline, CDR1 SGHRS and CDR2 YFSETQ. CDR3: CASRTISGGSSYNEQFF. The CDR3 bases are TGCGCCAGCAGGACCATTAGCGGGGGAAGCTCCTACAATGAGCAGTTCTTC.

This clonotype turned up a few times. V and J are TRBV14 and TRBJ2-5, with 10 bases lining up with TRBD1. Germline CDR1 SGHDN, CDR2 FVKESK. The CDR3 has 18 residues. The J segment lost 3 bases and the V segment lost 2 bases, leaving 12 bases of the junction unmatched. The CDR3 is CASSQNSPAGTGEETQYF. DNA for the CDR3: TGTGCCAGCAGCCAAAACTCCCCGGCTGGGACAGGGGAAGAGACCCAGTACTTC.

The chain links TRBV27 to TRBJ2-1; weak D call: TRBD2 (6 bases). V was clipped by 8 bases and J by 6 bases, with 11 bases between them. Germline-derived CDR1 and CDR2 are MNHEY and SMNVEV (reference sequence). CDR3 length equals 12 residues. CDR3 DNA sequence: TGTGCCAGCGGAGGGATGAGCAATGAGCAGTTCTTC. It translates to CASGGMSNEQFF.

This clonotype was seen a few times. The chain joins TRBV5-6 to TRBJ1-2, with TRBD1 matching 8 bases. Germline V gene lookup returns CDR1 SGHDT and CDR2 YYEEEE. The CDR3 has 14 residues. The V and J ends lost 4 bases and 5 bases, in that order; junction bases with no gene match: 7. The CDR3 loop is CASSLPGQVYGYTF. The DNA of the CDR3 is TGTGCCAGCAGCCTCCCGGGACAGGTATATGGCTACACCTTC.